The present T cell receptor (beta chain) was sequenced within a study of cytomegalovirus exposure and HLA in healthy donors. Whole-study findings and limits: Within the data, a cluster of highly shared sequence variants was likely a sequencing artifact.

Germline V gives CDR1 LGHNA, CDR2 YNFKEQ. Germline trimming cut 3 bases from V and 4 bases from J; bases unmatched to any gene: 0. CDR3 length equals 12 residues. The PCR was carried out with 60 Vbeta primers and 13 Jbeta primers. In the source study's methods: About 9.9 million of the 80 million or so unique TCR beta chains counted in a later analysis were shared. Generated by immunoSEQ multiplex PCR, the TCRdb table keeps only in-frame clones and is missing some. The D gene and trimming were derived from the DNA, and the V and J assignments and clone size from that table. Here the sample table reports about 150,000 clones. Details on this clone: Its target is not known.

The chain recombines TRBV4-2 with TRBJ2-7; 7 positions match TRBD1. The receptor was derived from a woman aged 45-65 years in good health and CMV-seronegative. Sequenced sample: PBMCs. The CDR3 loop is CASSQTGYEQYF. CDR3 bases: TGTGCCAGCAGCCAGACAGGGTACGAGCAGTACTTC.